One T cell receptor (beta chain) is described in this entry. Using immunoSEQ multiplex PCR, the repertoire was profiled, and TCRdb retains in-frame clones only, with some absent. This sample yields 1.6 million or so clones, of which about 98.5% are seen a single time; 0.36% belongs to the top ten. This sample is drawn from a study of shared clonotypes between healthy human individuals. CDR1 SGDLS and CDR2 YYNGEE come from the germline V gene. The CDR3 is 13 residues long. V dropped 0 bases and J dropped 2 bases, with 5 bases sitting between them. Sequencing was carried out using naive CD4+ T cells sorted from blood. The subset is: CD45RA+ positively selected. The chain has TRBV9 and TRBJ1-1; D gene unclear. The clonotype comes from a man aged 25-45 years in good health. CDR3 sequence (DNA): TGTGCCAGCAGCGTAGATTTCAACACTGAAGCTTTCTTT. Protein: CASSVDFNTEAFF.